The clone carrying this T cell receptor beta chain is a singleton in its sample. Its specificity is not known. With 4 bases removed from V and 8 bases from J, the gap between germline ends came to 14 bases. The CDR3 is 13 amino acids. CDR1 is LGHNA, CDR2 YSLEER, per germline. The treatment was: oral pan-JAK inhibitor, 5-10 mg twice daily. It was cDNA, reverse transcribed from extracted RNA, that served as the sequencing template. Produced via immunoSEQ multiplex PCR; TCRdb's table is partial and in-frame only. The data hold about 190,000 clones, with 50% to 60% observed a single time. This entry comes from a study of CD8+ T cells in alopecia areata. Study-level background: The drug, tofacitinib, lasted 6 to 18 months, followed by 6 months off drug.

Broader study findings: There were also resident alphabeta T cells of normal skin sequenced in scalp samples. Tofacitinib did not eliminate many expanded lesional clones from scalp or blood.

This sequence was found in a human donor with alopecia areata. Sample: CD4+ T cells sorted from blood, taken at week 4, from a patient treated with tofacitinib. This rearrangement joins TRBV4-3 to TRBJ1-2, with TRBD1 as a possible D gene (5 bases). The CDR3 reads CASSLQGVEGYTF. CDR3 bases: TGCGCCAGCAGCCTTCAGGGAGTAGAAGGCTACACCTTC.